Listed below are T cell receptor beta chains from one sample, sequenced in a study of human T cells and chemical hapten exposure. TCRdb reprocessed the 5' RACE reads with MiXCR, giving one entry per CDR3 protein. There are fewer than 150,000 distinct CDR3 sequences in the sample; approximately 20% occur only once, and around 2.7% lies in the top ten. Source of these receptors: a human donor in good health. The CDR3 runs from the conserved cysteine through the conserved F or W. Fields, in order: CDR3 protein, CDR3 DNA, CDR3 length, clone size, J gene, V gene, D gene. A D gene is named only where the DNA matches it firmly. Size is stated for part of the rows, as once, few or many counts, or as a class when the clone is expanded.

CASSVVPEDEQYF	TGTGCCAGCAGCGTAGTCCCCGAGGACGAGCAGTACTTC	13	few	TRBJ2-7	TRBV9	-
CATSYGLAGVADTQYF	TGTGCCACCAGTTACGGACTAGCGGGAGTTGCAGATACGCAGTATTTT	16	-	TRBJ2-3	TRBV24-1	TRBD2
CASSLKQGGNYGYTF	TGTGCCAGCAGTTTGAAGCAGGGTGGGAACTATGGCTACACCTTC	15	few	TRBJ1-2	TRBV27	-
CSARTGGPYNEQFF	TGCAGTGCTAGGACAGGTGGCCCCTACAATGAGCAGTTCTTC	14	-	TRBJ2-1	TRBV20-1	-
CASSLGPTGTDTQYF	TGCGCCAGCAGCTTGGGACCCACCGGCACAGATACGCAGTATTTT	15	few	TRBJ2-3	TRBV5-1	-
CASSKRQGSGYNEQFF	TGTGCCAGCTCCAAACGCCAGGGTTCGGGCTACAATGAGCAGTTCTTC	16	few	TRBJ2-1	TRBV6-2/TRBV6-3	-
CASSRDRLNTEAFF	TGTGCCAGCAGCCGCGACAGACTGAACACTGAAGCTTTCTTT	14	many	TRBJ1-1	TRBV7-8	-
CASSYRGGANVLTF	TGTGCCAGCAGTTACAGGGGTGGGGCCAACGTCCTGACTTTC	14	few	TRBJ2-6	TRBV27	TRBD1
CASTSFGTGAYEQYF	TGTGCCAGCACCTCCTTCGGGACAGGTGCCTACGAGCAGTACTTC	15	few	TRBJ2-7	TRBV11-2	TRBD1
CASSAPGQGYEQYF	TGTGCCAGCAGCGCACCGGGACAGGGGTACGAGCAGTACTTC	14	-	TRBJ2-7	TRBV13	TRBD1
CASSVEGLSYNEQFF	TGTGCCAGCAGCGTAGAAGGGCTCTCCTACAATGAGCAGTTCTTC	15	-	TRBJ2-1	TRBV9	-
CASSYNNVAEGTGELFF	TGTGCCAGCAGTTACAATAACGTAGCGGAAGGCACCGGGGAGCTGTTTTTT	17	-	TRBJ2-2	TRBV6-6	-
CASSPGPAEAFF	TGTGCCAGCAGTCCGGGCCCCGCTGAAGCTTTCTTT	12	-	TRBJ1-1	TRBV6-5	-
CASSEPRTGRRWDTEAFF	TGTGCCAGCAGTGAACCCCGGACAGGGCGTCGGTGGGACACTGAAGCTTTCTTT	18	few	TRBJ1-1	TRBV6-1	TRBD1
CASLRGDGYGYTF	TGTGCCAGCCTCAGAGGAGATGGGTATGGCTACACCTTC	13	many	TRBJ1-2	TRBV2	-
CSARLNRGSGLNTEAFF	TGCAGTGCCAGACTGAACAGGGGGTCCGGCCTGAACACTGAAGCTTTCTTT	17	few	TRBJ1-1	TRBV20-1	TRBD1